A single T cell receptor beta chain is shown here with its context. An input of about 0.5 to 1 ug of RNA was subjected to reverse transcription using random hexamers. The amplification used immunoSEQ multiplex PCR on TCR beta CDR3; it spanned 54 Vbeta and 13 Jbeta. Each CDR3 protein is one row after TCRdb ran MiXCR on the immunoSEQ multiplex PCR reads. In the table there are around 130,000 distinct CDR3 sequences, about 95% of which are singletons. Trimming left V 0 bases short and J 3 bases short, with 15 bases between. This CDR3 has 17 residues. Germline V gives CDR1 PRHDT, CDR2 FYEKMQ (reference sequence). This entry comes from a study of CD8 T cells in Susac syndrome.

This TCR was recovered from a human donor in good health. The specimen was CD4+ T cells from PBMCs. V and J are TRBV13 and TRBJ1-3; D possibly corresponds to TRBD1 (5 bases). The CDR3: CASSLGRGRESGNTIYF. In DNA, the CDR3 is TGTGCCAGCAGCTTAGGCCGCGGCAGGGAAAGTGGAAACACCATATATTTT.